The rows below give T cell receptor beta chains drawn from one sample of a study of blood T cell repertoires in COVID-19. Sequencing was performed with immunoSEQ multiplex PCR; in TCRdb, only in-frame clones are kept and a portion is missing. Of roughly 240,000 clones listed, about 88% are singletons. The sequencing sample was made of peripheral blood. All receptors derive from a man aged 18 to 29 with active or convalescent COVID-19. CDR3s include the opening cysteine and the closing phenylalanine or tryptophan. A D gene is named only where the DNA matches it firmly. Expanded clones get a size class; other rows say once, few or many, or leave the size out.

D: -; J: TRBJ1-2; V: TRBV7-2; size: -; length: 16; CDR3: CASSLVGGPGNAGYTF; DNA: TGTGCCAGCAGCTTAGTCGGGGGGCCAGGGAATGCTGGCTACACCTTC
D: -; J: TRBJ2-5; V: TRBV5-1; size: -; length: 14; CDR3: CASSLGTAQETQYF; DNA: TGCGCCAGCAGCTTGGGGACAGCACAAGAGACCCAGTACTTC
D: -; J: TRBJ2-7; V: TRBV11-3; size: -; length: 15; CDR3: CASSSTGTRRNEQYF; DNA: TGTGCCAGCAGCTCTACCGGGACAAGGAGAAACGAGCAGTACTTC
D: TRBD1; J: TRBJ1-2; V: TRBV9; size: -; length: 15; CDR3: CASSVGAQQGDGYTF; DNA: TGTGCCAGCAGCGTAGGGGCCCAACAGGGGGATGGCTACACCTTC
D: -; J: TRBJ2-5; V: TRBV9; size: once; length: 13; CDR3: CASSVDIGETQYF; DNA: TGTGCCAGCAGCGTAGATATCGGTGAGACCCAGTACTTC
D: TRBD2; J: TRBJ2-5; V: TRBV9; size: -; length: 16; CDR3: CASTKGTGGPKETQYF; DNA: TGTGCCAGCACCAAGGGGACGGGAGGTCCCAAAGAGACCCAGTACTTC
D: TRBD2; J: TRBJ2-3; V: TRBV30; size: -; length: 16; CDR3: CAWNPSLAGGALTQYF; DNA: TGTGCCTGGAACCCCTCCCTAGCGGGCGGGGCCCTGACGCAGTATTTT
D: -; J: TRBJ2-1; V: TRBV6-5; size: -; length: 15; CDR3: CASTVVAGPNNEQFF; DNA: TGTGCCAGCACCGTAGTGGCAGGGCCGAATAATGAGCAGTTCTTC
D: TRBD1; J: TRBJ2-1; V: TRBV7-2; size: -; length: 14; CDR3: CASSPTVDRNEQFF; DNA: TGTGCCAGCAGCCCGACCGTGGACAGGAATGAGCAGTTCTTC
D: TRBD2; J: TRBJ2-1; V: TRBV6-2/TRBV6-3; size: -; length: 16; CDR3: CASSYSGGGLFNEQFF; DNA: TGTGCCAGCAGTTACTCAGGCGGGGGGCTTTTCAATGAGCAGTTCTTC
D: -; J: TRBJ2-7; V: TRBV9; size: -; length: 13; CDR3: CASSVVEGYEQYF; DNA: TGTGCCAGCAGCGTAGTAGAGGGCTACGAGCAGTACTTC
D: TRBD1; J: TRBJ2-3; V: TRBV18; size: -; length: 14; CDR3: CASSPGQGEDTQYF; DNA: TGTGCCAGCTCACCAGGTCAGGGGGAAGATACGCAGTATTTT
D: TRBD2; J: TRBJ2-5; V: TRBV5-1; size: -; length: 16; CDR3: CASSPELAGGGETQYF; DNA: TGCGCCAGCAGCCCAGAGTTAGCGGGGGGTGGAGAGACCCAGTACTTC
D: TRBD2; J: TRBJ2-1; V: TRBV7-9; size: few; length: 15; CDR3: CASSPPGGYYNEQFF; DNA: TGTGCCAGCAGCCCCCCGGGGGGTTACTACAATGAGCAGTTCTTC
D: TRBD1; J: TRBJ1-2; V: TRBV7-3; size: -; length: 14; CDR3: CASSAGQGPAGYTF; DNA: TGTGCCAGCAGCGCAGGACAGGGGCCGGCTGGCTACACCTTC
D: -; J: TRBJ2-7; V: TRBV7-8; size: -; length: 15; CDR3: CASSSARRRWDEQYF; DNA: TGTGCCAGCAGCTCTGCCCGACGGAGGTGGGACGAGCAGTACTTC
D: -; J: TRBJ2-2; V: TRBV7-9; size: -; length: 14; CDR3: CASSLAAVSGELFF; DNA: TGTGCCAGCAGCTTAGCGGCGGTGTCCGGGGAGCTGTTTTTT
D: -; J: TRBJ1-2; V: TRBV27; size: once; length: 15; CDR3: CASSRYAEATHGYTF; DNA: TGTGCCAGCAGTCGCTACGCGGAGGCGACTCACGGCTACACCTTC
D: TRBD1; J: TRBJ2-7; V: TRBV7-8; size: -; length: 14; CDR3: CASSRGTGPEEQYF; DNA: TGTGCCAGCAGCCGAGGGACAGGTCCTGAAGAGCAGTACTTC
D: -; J: TRBJ1-1; V: TRBV6-2/TRBV6-3; size: -; length: 16; CDR3: CASSPLGRAGGTEAFF; DNA: TGTGCCAGCAGTCCATTGGGCCGAGCGGGAGGGACTGAAGCTTTCTTT
D: -; J: TRBJ2-7; V: TRBV6-5; size: -; length: 14; CDR3: CASRTGPGLGEQYF; DNA: TGTGCCAGCAGAACAGGGCCGGGTTTGGGCGAGCAGTACTTC
D: TRBD1; J: TRBJ2-7; V: TRBV19; size: -; length: 13; CDR3: CASGTELSYEQYF; DNA: TGTGCCAGCGGGACAGAGCTCTCCTACGAGCAGTACTTC
D: TRBD1; J: TRBJ1-5; V: TRBV28; size: few; length: 14; CDR3: CASSVGQGVQPQHF; DNA: TGTGCCAGCAGTGTCGGACAGGGAGTTCAGCCCCAGCATTTT
D: TRBD2; J: TRBJ2-7; V: TRBV7-9; size: -; length: 13; CDR3: CASSLERDWEQYF; DNA: TGTGCCAGCAGCTTAGAGCGGGATTGGGAGCAGTACTTC
D: TRBD2; J: TRBJ2-3; V: TRBV10-3; size: -; length: 17; CDR3: CAISEQYSGSERDTQYF; DNA: TGTGCCATCAGTGAGCAGTATAGCGGGAGCGAACGAGATACGCAGTATTTT
D: -; J: TRBJ1-5; V: TRBV6-5; size: -; length: 13; CDR3: CASGSGASQPQHF; DNA: TGTGCCAGCGGATCAGGGGCGTCTCAGCCCCAGCATTTT
D: -; J: TRBJ2-1; V: TRBV5-1; size: -; length: 14; CDR3: CASSLVPGYNEQFF; DNA: TGCGCCAGCAGCTTAGTCCCCGGGTACAATGAGCAGTTCTTC
D: -; J: TRBJ2-7; V: TRBV4-2; size: -; length: 14; CDR3: CASSQEKRRYEQYF; DNA: TGTGCCAGCAGCCAAGAAAAGCGGCGCTACGAGCAGTACTTC
D: -; J: TRBJ2-7; V: TRBV28; size: -; length: 13; CDR3: CASSFRSGSEQYF; DNA: TGTGCCAGCAGTTTTAGGTCGGGGAGTGAGCAGTACTTC
D: TRBD1; J: TRBJ1-4; V: TRBV2; size: -; length: 13; CDR3: CASIRQGAEKLFF; DNA: TGTGCCAGCATAAGACAGGGGGCGGAAAAACTGTTTTTT
D: TRBD2; J: TRBJ2-1; V: TRBV5-4; size: -; length: 15; CDR3: CASSPSGINGNEQFF; DNA: TGTGCCAGCAGCCCTAGCGGGATAAACGGGAATGAGCAGTTCTTC
D: -; J: TRBJ2-7; V: TRBV30; size: -; length: 12; CDR3: CAWGIGPGEQYF; DNA: TGTGCCTGGGGCATCGGTCCCGGGGAGCAGTACTTC
D: TRBD1; J: TRBJ1-1; V: TRBV10-3; size: -; length: 13; CDR3: CAIRTGENTEAFF; DNA: TGTGCCATCAGGACAGGGGAGAACACTGAAGCTTTCTTT
D: TRBD2; J: TRBJ2-7; V: TRBV5-1; size: once; length: 14; CDR3: CASSHGWEGYEQYF; DNA: TGCGCCAGCAGCCACGGGTGGGAGGGCTACGAGCAGTACTTC
D: -; J: TRBJ1-5; V: TRBV6-1; size: -; length: 13; CDR3: CASSQAANQPQHF; DNA: TGTGCCAGCAGTCAAGCGGCCAATCAGCCCCAGCATTTT